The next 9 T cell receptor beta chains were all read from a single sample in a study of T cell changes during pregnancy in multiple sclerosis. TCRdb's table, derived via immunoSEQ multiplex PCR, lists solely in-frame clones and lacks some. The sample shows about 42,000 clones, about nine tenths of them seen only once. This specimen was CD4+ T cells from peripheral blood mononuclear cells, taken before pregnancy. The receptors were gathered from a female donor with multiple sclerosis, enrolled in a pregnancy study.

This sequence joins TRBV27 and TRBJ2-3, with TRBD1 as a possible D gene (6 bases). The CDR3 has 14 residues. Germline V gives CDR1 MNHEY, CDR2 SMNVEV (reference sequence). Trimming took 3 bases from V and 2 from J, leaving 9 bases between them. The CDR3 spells CASSLGAFTDTQYF. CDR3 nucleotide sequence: TGTGCCAGCAGTTTGGGGGCGTTCACAGATACGCAGTATTTT.

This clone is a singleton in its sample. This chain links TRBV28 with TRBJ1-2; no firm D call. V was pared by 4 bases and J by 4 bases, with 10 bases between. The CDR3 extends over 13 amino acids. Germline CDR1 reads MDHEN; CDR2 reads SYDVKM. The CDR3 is CASSSTVVYGYTF. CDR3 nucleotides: TGTGCCAGCAGTTCTACGGTGGTCTATGGCTACACCTTC.

The CDR3 bases are TGTGCCAGCAGCGAAGCGGGGGGCTACGAGCAGTACTTC. Protein sequence: CASSEAGGYEQYF. The V gene is TRBV7-2, the J gene TRBJ2-7; 9 bases line up with TRBD2. J gave up 3 bases and V 5 bases, and 2 bases lay outside the gene matches. The germline V gene encodes CDR1 SGHTA and CDR2 FQGNSA. There are 13 residues in the CDR3.

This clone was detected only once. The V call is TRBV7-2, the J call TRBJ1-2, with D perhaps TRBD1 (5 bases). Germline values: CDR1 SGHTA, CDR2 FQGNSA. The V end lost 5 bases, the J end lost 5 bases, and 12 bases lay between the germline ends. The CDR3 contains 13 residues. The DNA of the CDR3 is TGTGCCAGCAGCAACAGGAGGGAATATGGCTACACCTTC. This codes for CASSNRREYGYTF.

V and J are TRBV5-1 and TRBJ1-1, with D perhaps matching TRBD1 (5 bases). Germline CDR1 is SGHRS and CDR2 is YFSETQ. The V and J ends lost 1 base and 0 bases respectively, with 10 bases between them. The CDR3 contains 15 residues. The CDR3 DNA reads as TGCGCCAGCAGCTTGCGGGGGGAGTTGAACACTGAAGCTTTCTTT. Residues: CASSLRGELNTEAFF.

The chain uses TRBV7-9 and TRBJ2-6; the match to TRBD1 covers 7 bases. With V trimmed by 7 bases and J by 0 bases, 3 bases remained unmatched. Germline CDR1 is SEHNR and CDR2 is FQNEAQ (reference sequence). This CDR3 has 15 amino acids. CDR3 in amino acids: CASNRDSSGANVLTF. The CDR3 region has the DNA TGTGCCAGCAACCGGGACAGCTCTGGGGCCAACGTCCTGACTTTC.

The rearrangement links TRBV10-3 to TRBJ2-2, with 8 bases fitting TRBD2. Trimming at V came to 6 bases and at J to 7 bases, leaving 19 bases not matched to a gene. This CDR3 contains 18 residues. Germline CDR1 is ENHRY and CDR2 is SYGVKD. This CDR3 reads CAIRKTSEPQTALGELFF. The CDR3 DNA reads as TGTGCCATCAGAAAGACTAGCGAGCCTCAGACCGCCCTCGGGGAGCTGTTTTTT.

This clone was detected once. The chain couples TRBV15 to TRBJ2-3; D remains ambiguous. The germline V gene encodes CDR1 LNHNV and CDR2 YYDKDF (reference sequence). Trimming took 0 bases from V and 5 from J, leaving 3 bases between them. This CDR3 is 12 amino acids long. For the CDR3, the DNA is TGTGCCACCAGCAGAGATCTAGATACGCAGTATTTT. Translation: CATSRDLDTQYF.

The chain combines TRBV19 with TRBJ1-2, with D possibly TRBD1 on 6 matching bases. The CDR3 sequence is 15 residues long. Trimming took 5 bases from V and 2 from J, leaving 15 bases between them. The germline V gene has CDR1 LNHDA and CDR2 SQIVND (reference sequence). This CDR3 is CASSSRGSGNYGYTF. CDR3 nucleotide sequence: TGTGCCAGTAGTTCCAGGGGAAGTGGGAACTATGGCTACACCTTC.